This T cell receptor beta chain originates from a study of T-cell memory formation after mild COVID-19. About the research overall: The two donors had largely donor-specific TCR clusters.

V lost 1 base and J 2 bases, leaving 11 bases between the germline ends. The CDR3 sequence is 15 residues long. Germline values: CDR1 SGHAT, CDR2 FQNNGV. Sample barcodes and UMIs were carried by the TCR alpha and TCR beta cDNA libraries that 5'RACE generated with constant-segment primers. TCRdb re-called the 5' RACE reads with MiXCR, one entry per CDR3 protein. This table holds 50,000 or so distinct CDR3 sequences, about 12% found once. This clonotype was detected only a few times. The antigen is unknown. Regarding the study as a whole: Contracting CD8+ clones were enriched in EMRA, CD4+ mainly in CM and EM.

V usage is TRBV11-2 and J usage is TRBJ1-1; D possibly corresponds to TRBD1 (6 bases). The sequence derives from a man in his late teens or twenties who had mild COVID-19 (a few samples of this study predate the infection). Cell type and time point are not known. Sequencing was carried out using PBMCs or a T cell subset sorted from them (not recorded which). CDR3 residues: CASSLAFRGNTEAFF. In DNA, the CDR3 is TGTGCCAGCAGCTTAGCGTTCAGGGGAAACACTGAAGCTTTCTTT.